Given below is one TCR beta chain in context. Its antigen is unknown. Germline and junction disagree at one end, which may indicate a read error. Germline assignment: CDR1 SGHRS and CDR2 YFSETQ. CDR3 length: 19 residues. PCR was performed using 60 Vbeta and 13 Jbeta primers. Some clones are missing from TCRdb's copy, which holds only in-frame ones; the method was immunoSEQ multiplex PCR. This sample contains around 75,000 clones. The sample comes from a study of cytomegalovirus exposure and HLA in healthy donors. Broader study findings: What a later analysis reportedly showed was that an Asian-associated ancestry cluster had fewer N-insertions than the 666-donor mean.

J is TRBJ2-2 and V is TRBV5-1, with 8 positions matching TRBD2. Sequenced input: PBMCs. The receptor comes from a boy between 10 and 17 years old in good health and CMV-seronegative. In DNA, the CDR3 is TGCGCCAGCAGTTTGGCGGGGGGATATAGAGCAAGAAGTACCGGGGAGCTGTTTTTT. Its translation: CASSLAGGYRARSTGELFF.